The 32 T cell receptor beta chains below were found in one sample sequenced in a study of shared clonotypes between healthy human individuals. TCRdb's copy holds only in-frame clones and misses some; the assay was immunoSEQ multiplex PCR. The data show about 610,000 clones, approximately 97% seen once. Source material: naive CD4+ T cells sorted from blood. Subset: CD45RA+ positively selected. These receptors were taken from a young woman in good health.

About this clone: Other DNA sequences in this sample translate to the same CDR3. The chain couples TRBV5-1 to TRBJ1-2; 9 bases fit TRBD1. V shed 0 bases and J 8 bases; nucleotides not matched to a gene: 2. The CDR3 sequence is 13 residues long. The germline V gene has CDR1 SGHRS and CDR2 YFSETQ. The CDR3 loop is CASSLGQGEGYTF. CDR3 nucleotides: TGCGCCAGCAGCTTGGGACAGGGGGAAGGCTACACCTTC.

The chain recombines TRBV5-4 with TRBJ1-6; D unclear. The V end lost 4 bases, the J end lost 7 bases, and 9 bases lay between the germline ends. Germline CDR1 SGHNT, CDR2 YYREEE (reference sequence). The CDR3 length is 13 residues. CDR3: CASSRTVNSPLHF. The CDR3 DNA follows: TGTGCCAGCAGCCGGACGGTGAATTCACCCCTCCACTTT.

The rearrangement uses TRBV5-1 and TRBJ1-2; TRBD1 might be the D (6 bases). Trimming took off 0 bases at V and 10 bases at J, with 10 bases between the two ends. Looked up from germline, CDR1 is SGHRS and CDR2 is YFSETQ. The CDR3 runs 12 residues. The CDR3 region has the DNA TGCGCCAGCAGCTTGGACAGGGCGAACTACACCTTC. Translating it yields CASSLDRANYTF.

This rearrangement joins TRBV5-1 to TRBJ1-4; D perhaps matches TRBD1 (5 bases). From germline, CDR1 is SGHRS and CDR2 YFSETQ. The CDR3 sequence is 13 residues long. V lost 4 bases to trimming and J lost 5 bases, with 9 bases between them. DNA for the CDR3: TGCGCCAGCAGCGAGGGGACCAATGAAAAACTGTTTTTT. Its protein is CASSEGTNEKLFF. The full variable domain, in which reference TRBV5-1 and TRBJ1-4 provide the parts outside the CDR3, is KAGVTQTPRYLIKTRGQQVTLSCSPISGHRSVSWYQQTPGQGLQFLFEYFSETQRNKGNFPGRFSGRQFSNSRSEMNVSTLELGDSALYLCASSEGTNEKLFFGSGTQLSVL.

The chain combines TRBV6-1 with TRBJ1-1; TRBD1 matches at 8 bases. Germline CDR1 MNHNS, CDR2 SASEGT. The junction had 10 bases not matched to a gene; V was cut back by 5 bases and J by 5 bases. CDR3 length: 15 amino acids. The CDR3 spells CASSRLDRAGTEAFF. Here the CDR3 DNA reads TGTGCCAGCAGTCGACTGGACAGGGCAGGGACTGAAGCTTTCTTT.

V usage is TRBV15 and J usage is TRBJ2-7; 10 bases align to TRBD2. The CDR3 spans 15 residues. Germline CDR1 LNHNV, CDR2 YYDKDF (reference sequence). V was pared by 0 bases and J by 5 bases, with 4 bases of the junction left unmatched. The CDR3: CATSRDRLAGDEQYF. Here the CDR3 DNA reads TGTGCCACCAGCAGAGATCGCCTAGCGGGGGACGAGCAGTACTTC. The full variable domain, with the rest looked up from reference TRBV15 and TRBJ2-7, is DAMVIQNPRYQVTQFGKPVTLSCSQTLNHNVMYWYQQKSSQAPKLLFHYYDKDFNNEADTPDNFQSRRPNTSFCFLDIRSPGLGDTAMYLCATSRDRLAGDEQYFGPGTRLTVT.

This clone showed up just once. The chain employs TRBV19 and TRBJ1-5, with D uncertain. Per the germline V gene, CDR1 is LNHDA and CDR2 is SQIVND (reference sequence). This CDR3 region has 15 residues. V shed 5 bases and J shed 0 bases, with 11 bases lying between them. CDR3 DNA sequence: TGTGCCAGTAGTTCACAGCATTATAGCAATCAGCCCCAGCATTTT. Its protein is CASSSQHYSNQPQHF.

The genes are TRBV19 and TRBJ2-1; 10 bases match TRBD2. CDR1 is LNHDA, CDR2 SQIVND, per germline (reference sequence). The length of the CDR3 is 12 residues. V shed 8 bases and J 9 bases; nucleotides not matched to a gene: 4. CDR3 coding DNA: TGTGCCAGTTCTAGCGGGAGTGGTGAGCAGTTCTTC. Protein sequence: CASSSGSGEQFF.

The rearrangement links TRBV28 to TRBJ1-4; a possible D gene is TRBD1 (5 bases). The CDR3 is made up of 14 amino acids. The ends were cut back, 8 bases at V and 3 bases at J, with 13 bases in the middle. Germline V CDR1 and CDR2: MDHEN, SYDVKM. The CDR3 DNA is TGTGCCAGCCGTCCGGGGACGTCTAATGAAAAACTGTTTTTT. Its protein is CASRPGTSNEKLFF.

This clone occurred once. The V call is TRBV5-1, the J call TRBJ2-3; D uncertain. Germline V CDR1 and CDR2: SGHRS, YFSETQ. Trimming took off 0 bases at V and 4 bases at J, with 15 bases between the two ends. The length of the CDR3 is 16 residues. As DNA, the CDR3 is TGCGCCAGCAGCTTGGGGCAGTCTCTTTACGCAGATACGCAGTATTTT. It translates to CASSLGQSLYADTQYF.

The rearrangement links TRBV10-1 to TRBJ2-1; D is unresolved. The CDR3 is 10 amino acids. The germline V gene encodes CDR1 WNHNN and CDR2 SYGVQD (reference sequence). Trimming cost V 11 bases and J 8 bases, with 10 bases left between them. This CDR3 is CAGSVDEQFF. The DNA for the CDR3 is TGCGCCGGATCGGTAGATGAGCAGTTCTTC.

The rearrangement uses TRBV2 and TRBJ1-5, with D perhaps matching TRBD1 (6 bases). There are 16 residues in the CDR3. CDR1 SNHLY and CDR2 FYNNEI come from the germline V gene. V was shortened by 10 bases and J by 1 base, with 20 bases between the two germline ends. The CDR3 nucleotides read TGTGCCATCGGGGCAGGGGAGTATAGAAGCAATCAGCCCCAGCATTTT. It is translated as CAIGAGEYRSNQPQHF.

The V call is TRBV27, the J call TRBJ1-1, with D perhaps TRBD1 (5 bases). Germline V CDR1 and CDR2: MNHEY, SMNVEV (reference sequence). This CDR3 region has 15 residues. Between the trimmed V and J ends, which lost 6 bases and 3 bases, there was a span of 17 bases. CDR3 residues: CASSPWDLRDTEAFF. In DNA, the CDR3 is TGTGCCAGCAGCCCGTGGGACCTTAGGGACACTGAAGCTTTCTTT.

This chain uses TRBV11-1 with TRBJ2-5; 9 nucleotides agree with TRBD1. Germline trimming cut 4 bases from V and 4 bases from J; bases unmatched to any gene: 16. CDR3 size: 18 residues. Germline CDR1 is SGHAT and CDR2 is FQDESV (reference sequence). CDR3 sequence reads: CASSYLAPTGGLAETQYF. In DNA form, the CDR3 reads TGTGCCAGCAGCTACTTGGCCCCGACAGGGGGGTTGGCAGAGACCCAGTACTTC.

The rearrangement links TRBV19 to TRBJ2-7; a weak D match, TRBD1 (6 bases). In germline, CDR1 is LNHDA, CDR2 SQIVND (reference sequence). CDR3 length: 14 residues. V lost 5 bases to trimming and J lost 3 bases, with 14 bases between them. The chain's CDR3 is CASSSPGTIYEQYF. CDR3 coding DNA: TGTGCCAGTAGTTCCCCGGGGACAATCTACGAGCAGTACTTC.

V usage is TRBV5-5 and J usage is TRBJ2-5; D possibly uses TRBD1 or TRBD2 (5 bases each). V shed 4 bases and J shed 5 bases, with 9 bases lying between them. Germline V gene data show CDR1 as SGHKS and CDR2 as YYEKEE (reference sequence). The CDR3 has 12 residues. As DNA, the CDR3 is TGTGCCAGCAGCCGCTGGGGGGAGACCCAGTACTTC. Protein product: CASSRWGETQYF. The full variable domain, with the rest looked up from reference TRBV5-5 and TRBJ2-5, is DAGVTQSPTHLIKTRGQQVTLRCSPISGHKSVSWYQQVLGQGPQFIFQYYEKEERGRGNFPDRFSARQFPNYSSELNVNALLLGDSALYLCASSRWGETQYFGPGTRLLVL.

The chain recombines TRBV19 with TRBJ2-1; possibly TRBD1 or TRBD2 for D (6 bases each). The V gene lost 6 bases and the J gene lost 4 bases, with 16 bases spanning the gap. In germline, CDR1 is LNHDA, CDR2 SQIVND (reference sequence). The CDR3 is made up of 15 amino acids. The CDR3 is CASSLRGTPYNEQFF. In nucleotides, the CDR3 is TGTGCCAGTAGCCTAAGGGGGACTCCTTACAATGAGCAGTTCTTC.

CDR3 nucleotides: TGCGCCAGCAGCTTGGTTCAAGCGGCATACGAGCAGTACTTC. It yields the protein CASSLVQAAYEQYF. V gene TRBV5-1 combines with J gene TRBJ2-7; D perhaps matches TRBD2 (5 bases). Germline V gives CDR1 SGHRS, CDR2 YFSETQ. V was clipped by 0 bases and J by 4 bases, with 11 bases between them. This CDR3 spans 14 amino acids.

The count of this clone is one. CDR3: CASSLRQGGNYEQYF. CDR3 in DNA: TGTGCCAGCAGCTTACGCCAGGGGGGCAACTACGAGCAGTACTTC. V is TRBV7-6 and J is TRBJ2-7; weak D call: TRBD1 (7 bases). Trimming took 2 bases from V and 3 from J, leaving 14 bases between them. Germline V CDR1 and CDR2: SGHVS, FNYEAQ. The CDR3 loop spans 15 amino acids.

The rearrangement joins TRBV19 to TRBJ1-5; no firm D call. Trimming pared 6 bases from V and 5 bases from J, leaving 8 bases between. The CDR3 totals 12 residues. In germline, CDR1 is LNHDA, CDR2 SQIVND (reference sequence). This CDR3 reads CASSRSDQPQHF. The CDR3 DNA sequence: TGTGCCAGTAGCCGTTCGGATCAGCCCCAGCATTTT.

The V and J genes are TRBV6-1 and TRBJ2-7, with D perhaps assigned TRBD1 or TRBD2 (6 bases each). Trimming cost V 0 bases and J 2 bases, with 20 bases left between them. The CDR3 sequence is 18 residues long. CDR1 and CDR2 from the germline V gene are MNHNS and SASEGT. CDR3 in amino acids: CASSEAEGVRLRAYEQYF. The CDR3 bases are TGTGCCAGCAGTGAAGCGGAGGGGGTAAGGCTCAGGGCCTACGAGCAGTACTTC.

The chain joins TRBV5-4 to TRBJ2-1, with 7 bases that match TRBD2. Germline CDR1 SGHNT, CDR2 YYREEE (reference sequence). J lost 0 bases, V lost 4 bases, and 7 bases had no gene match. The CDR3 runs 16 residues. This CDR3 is CASSPLAASSYNEQFF. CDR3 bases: TGTGCCAGCAGCCCCCTAGCGGCCAGCTCCTACAATGAGCAGTTCTTC.

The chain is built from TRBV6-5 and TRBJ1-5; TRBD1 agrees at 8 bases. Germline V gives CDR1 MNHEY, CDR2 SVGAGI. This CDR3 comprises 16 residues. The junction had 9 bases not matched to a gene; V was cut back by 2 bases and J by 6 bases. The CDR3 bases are TGTGCCAGCAGTTACGAAGGGACAGGATTGATTCAGCCCCAGCATTTT. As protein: CASSYEGTGLIQPQHF.

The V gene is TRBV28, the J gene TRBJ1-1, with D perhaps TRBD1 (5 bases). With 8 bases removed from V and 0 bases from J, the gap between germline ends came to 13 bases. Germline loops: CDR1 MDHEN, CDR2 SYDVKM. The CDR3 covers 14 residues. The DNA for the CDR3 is TGTGCCAGCGGCAAGGGGCAATTGAACACTGAAGCTTTCTTT. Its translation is CASGKGQLNTEAFF.

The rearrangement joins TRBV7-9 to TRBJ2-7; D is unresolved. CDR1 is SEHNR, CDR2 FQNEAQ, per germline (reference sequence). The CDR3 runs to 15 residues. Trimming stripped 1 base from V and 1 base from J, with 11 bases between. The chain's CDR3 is CASSLDGHRSYEQYF. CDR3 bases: TGTGCCAGCAGCTTAGATGGCCATAGGTCCTACGAGCAGTACTTC.

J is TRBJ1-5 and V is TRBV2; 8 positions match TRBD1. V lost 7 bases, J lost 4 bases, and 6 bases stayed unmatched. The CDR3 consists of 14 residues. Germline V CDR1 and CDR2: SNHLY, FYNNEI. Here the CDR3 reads CASTDREENQPQHF. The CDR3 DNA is TGTGCCAGCACGGACAGGGAGGAAAATCAGCCCCAGCATTTT.

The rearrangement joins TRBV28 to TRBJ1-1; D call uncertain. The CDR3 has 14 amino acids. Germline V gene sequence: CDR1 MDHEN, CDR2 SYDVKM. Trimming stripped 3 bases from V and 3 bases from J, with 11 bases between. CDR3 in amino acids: CASSLVITYTEAFF. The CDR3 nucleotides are TGTGCCAGCAGTTTGGTGATTACCTACACTGAAGCTTTCTTT.

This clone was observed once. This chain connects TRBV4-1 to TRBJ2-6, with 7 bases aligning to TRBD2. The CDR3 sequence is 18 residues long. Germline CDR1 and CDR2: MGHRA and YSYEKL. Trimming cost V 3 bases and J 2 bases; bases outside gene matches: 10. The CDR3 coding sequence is TGCGCCAGCAGCCACGGTTCGCCTAGCGGAACTGGGGCCAACGTCCTGACTTTC. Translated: CASSHGSPSGTGANVLTF.

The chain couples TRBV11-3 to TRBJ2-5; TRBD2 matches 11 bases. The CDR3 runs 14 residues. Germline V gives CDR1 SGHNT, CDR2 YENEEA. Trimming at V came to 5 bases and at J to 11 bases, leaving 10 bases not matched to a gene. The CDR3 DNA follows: TGTGCCAGCAGCCCCACTAGCGGGGGATCGACGCAGTACTTC. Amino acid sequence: CASSPTSGGSTQYF.

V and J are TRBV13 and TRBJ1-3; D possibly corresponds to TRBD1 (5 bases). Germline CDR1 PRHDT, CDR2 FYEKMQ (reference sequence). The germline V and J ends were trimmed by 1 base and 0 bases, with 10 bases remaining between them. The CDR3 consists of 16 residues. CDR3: CASSLVTGVSGNTIYF. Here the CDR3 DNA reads TGTGCCAGCAGCTTAGTTACAGGTGTCTCTGGAAACACCATATATTTT.

DNA of the CDR3: TGCGCCAGCAGCCAATACGGGGACTCCGGAGAAAAACTGTTTTTT. The encoded protein is CASSQYGDSGEKLFF. This rearrangement joins TRBV4-1 to TRBJ1-4; TRBD1 might be the D (5 bases). Germline values: CDR1 MGHRA, CDR2 YSYEKL. The V end lost 2 bases, the J end lost 8 bases, and 15 bases lay between the germline ends. This CDR3 has 15 residues.

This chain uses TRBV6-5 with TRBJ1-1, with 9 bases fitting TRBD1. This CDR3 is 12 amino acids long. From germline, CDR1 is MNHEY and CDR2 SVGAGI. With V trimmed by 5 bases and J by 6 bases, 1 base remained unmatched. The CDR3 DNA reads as TGTGCCAGCAGTCGACAGGGGGCTGAAGCTTTCTTT. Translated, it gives CASSRQGAEAFF.